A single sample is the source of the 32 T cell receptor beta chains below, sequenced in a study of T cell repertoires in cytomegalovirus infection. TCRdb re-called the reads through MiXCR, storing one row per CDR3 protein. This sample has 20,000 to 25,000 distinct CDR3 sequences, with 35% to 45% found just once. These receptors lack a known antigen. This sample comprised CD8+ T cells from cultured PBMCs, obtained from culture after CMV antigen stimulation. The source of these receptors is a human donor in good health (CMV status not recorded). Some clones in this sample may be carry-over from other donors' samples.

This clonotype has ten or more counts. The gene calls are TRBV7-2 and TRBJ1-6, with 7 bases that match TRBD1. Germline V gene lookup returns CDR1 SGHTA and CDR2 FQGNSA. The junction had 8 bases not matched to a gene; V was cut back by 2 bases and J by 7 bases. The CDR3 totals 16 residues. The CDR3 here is CASSLNTGRGNSPLHF. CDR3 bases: TGTGCCAGCAGCTTAAACACGGGCAGGGGGAATTCACCCCTCCACTTT.

Here the CDR3 reads CASSKGMNTEAFF. The CDR3 nucleotides are TGCGCCAGCAGTAAGGGGATGAACACTGAAGCTTTCTTT. The gene calls are TRBV4-1 and TRBJ1-1, with D perhaps matching TRBD1 (5 bases). V was pared by 6 bases and J by 0 bases, with 8 bases between. CDR3 length: 13 residues. Germline CDR1 is MGHRA and CDR2 is YSYEKL.

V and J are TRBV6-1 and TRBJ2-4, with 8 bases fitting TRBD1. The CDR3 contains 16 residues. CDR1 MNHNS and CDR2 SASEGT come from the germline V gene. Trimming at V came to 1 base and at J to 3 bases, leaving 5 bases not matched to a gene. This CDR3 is CASSEVAGGGKNIQYF. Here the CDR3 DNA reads TGTGCCAGCAGTGAAGTCGCAGGGGGCGGCAAAAACATTCAGTACTTC.

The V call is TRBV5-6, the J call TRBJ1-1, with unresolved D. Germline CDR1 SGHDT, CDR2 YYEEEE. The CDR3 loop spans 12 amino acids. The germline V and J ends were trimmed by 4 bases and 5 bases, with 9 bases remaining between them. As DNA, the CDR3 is TGTGCCAGCAGCCCCGGATTGACTGAAGCTTTCTTT. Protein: CASSPGLTEAFF.

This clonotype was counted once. DNA for the CDR3: TGTGCCAGCAAGGGACAGGGTATCTCCTACGAGCAGTACTTC. Residues: CASKGQGISYEQYF. V and J are TRBV6-6 and TRBJ2-7, with 9 bases aligning to TRBD1. CDR1 is MNHNY, CDR2 SVGAGI, per germline (reference sequence). The V segment lost 7 bases and the J segment 0 bases; nucleotides outside the gene matches: 4. This CDR3 contains 14 residues.

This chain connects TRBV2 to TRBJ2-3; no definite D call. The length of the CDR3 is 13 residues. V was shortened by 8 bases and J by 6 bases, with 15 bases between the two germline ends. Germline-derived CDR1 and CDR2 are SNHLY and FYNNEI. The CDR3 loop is CASSLNRADTQYF. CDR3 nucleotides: TGTGCCAGCTCTTTAAACCGCGCGGATACGCAGTATTTT.

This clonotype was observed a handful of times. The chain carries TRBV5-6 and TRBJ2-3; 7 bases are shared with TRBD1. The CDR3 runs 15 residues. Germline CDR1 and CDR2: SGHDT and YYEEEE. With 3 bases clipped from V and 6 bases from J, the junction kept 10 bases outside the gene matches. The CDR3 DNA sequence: TGTGCCAGCAGCTCCTTGACAGGGACCGGGGATACGCAGTATTTT. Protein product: CASSSLTGTGDTQYF.

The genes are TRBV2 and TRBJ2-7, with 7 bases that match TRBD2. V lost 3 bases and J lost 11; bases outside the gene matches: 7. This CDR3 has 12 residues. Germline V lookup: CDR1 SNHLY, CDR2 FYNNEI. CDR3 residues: CASSEETSSKYF. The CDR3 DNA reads TGTGCCAGCAGTGAGGAGACTAGCTCTAAGTACTTC.

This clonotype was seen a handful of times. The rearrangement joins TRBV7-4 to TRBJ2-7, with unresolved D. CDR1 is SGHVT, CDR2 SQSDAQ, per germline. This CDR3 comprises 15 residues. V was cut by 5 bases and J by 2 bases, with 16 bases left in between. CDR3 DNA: TGTGCCAGCAGCCCGTGGACCGTATCAGCCTACGAGCAGTACTTC. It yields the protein CASSPWTVSAYEQYF.

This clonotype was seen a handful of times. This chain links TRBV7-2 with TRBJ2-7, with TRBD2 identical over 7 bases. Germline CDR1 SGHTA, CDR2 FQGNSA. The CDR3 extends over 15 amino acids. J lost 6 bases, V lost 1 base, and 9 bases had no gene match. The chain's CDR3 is CASSLGGRRDSEQYF. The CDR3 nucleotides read TGTGCCAGCAGCTTAGGCGGGAGAAGAGATAGCGAGCAGTACTTC.

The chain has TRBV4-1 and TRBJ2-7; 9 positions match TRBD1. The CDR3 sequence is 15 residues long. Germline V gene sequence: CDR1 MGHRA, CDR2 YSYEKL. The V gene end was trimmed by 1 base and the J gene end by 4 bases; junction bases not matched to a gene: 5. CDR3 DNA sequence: TGCGCCAGCAGCCAAGGGGAAGGGACAGGGTACGAGCAGTACTTC. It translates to CASSQGEGTGYEQYF.

CDR3 nucleotides: TGTGCCAGCAGCTTAGGCCCTCGACAGAGAAAGGCCAAAAACATTCAGTACTTC. It specifies CASSLGPRQRKAKNIQYF. The chain uses TRBV7-6 and TRBJ2-4; perhaps TRBD1 as D (5 bases). V was cut by 1 base and J by 1 base, with 17 bases left in between. CDR3 size: 18 residues. Germline loops: CDR1 SGHVS, CDR2 FNYEAQ.

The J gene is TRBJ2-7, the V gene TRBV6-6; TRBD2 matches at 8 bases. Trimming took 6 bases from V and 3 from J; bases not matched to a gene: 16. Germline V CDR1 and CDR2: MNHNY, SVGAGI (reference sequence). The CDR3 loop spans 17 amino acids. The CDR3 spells CASSLGGGGRDLYEQYF. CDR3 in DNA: TGTGCCAGCAGCCTCGGGGGGGGCGGGAGAGATCTCTACGAGCAGTACTTC.

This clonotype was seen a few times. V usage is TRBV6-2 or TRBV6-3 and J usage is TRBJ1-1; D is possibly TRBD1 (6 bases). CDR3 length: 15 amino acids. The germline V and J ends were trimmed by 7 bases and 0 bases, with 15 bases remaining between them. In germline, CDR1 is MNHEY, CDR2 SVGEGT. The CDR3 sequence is CASTKQGKVNTEAFF. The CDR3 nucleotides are TGTGCCAGCACCAAACAGGGTAAGGTGAACACTGAAGCTTTCTTT.

The CDR3 bases are TGCAGTGCCCTCCTGGGAAACTGCGAGCAGTACTTC. It encodes CSALLGNCEQYF. The gene calls are TRBV20-1 and TRBJ2-7; no definite D call. Germline CDR1 reads DFQATT; CDR2 reads SNEGSKA (reference sequence). Trimming cost V 6 bases and J 6 bases, with 15 bases left between them. CDR3 size: 12 residues.

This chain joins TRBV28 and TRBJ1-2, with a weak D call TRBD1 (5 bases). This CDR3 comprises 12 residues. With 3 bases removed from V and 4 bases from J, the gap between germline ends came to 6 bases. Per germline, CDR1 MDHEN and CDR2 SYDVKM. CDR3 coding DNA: TGTGCCAGCAGTTTGGGGACCTATGGCTACACCTTC. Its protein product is CASSLGTYGYTF.

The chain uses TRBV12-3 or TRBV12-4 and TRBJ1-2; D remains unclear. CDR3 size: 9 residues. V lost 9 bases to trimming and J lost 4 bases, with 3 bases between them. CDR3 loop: CASGYGYTF. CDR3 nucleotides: TGTGCCAGTGGCTATGGCTACACCTTC.

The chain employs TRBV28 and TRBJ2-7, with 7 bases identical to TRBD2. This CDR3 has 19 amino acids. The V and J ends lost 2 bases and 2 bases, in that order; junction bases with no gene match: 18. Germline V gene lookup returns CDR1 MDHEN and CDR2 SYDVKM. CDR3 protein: CASSLPMVRTSVSAYEQYF. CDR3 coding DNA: TGTGCCAGCAGTTTACCTATGGTCAGGACTAGTGTTTCCGCCTACGAGCAGTACTTC.

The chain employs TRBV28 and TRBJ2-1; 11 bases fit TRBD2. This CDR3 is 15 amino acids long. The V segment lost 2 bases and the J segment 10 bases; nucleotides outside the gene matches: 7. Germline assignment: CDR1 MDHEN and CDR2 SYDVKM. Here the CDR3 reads CASSLSSGGVEEQFF. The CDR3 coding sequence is TGTGCCAGCAGTTTAAGTAGCGGGGGGGTGGAAGAGCAGTTCTTC.

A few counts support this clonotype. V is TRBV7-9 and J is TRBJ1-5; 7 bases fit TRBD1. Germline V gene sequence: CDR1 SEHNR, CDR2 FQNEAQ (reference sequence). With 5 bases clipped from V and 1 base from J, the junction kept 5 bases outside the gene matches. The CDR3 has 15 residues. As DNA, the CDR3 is TGTGCCAGCAGCGAAACAGGGGACAGCAATCAGCCCCAGCATTTT. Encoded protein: CASSETGDSNQPQHF.

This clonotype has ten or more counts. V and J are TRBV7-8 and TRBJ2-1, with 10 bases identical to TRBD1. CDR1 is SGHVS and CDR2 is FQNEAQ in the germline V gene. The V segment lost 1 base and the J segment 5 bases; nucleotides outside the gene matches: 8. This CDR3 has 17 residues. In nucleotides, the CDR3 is TGTGCCAGCAGCTTAGATGACAGGGGGCGGCTAGACAATGAGCAGTTCTTC. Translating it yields CASSLDDRGRLDNEQFF. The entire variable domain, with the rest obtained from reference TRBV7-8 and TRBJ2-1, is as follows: GAGVSQSPRYKVAKRGQDVALRCDPISGHVSLFWYQQALGQGPEFLTYFQNEAQLDKSGLPSDRFFAERPEGSVSTLKIQRTQQEDSAVYLCASSLDDRGRLDNEQFFGPGTRLTVL.

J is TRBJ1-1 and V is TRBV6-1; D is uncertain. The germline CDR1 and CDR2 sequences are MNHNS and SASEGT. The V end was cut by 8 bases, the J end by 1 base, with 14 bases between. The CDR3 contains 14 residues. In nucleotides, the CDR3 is TGTGCCAGCCAACCGGAACAAAAGAACACTGAAGCTTTCTTT. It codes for CASQPEQKNTEAFF.

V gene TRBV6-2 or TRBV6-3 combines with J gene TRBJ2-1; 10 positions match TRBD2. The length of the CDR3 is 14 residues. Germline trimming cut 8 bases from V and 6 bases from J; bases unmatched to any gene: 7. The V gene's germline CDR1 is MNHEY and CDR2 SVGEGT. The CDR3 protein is CASGIAGGLNEQFF. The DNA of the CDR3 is TGTGCCAGCGGTATAGCGGGGGGCCTCAATGAGCAGTTCTTC.

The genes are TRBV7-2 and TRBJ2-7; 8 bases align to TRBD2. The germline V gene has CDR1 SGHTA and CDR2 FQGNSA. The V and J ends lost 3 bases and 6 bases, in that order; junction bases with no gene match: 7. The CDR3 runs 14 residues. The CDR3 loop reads CASSFSGTSLEQYF. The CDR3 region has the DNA TGTGCCAGCAGCTTTAGTGGGACTAGTCTCGAGCAGTACTTC.

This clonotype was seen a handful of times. Here the CDR3 reads CAISEDRTGKIEQFF. CDR3 nucleotide sequence: TGTGCCATCAGTGAGGACAGGACAGGGAAAATTGAGCAGTTCTTC. V and J are TRBV10-3 and TRBJ2-1; 8 positions match TRBD1. CDR3 length: 15 residues. CDR1 and CDR2 (germline): ENHRY, SYGVKD. With 2 bases clipped from V and 9 bases from J, the junction kept 9 bases outside the gene matches.

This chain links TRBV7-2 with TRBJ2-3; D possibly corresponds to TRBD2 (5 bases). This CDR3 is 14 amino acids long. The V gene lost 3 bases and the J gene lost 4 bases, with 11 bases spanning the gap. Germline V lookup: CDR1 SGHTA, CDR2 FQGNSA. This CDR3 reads CASSFSGLSDTQYF. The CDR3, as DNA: TGTGCCAGCAGCTTTTCCGGACTTTCAGATACGCAGTATTTT.

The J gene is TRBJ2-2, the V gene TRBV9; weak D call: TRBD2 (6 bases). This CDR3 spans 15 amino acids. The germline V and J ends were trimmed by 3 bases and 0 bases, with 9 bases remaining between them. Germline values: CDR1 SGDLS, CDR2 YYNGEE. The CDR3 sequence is CASSALASNTGELFF. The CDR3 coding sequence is TGTGCCAGCAGCGCTCTAGCGTCGAACACCGGGGAGCTGTTTTTT.

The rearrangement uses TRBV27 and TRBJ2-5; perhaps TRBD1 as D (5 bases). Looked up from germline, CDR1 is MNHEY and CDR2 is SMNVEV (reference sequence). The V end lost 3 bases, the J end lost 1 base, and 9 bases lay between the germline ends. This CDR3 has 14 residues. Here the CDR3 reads CASSLHRSQETQYF. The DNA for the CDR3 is TGTGCCAGCAGTTTGCACAGGTCCCAAGAGACCCAGTACTTC.

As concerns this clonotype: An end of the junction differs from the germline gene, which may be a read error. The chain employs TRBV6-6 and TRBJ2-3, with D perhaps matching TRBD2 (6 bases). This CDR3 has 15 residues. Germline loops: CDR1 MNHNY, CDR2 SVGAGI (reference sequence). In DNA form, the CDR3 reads TGTGCCAGCAATCGGCGGGGAGAGGGCACAGATACGCAGTGTTTT. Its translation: CASNRRGEGTDTQCF.

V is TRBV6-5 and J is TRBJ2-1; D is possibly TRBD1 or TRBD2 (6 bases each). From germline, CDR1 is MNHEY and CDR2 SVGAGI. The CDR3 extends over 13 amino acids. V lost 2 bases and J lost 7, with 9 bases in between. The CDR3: CASSYLGGNEQFF. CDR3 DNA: TGTGCCAGCAGTTACCTAGGGGGGAATGAGCAGTTCTTC.

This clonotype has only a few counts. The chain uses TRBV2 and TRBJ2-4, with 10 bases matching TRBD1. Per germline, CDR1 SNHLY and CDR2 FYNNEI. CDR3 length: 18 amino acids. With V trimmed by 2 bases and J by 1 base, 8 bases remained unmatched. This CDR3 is CASSERVVGQGAKNIQYF. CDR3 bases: TGTGCCAGCAGTGAAAGGGTAGTGGGACAGGGGGCCAAAAACATTCAGTACTTC.

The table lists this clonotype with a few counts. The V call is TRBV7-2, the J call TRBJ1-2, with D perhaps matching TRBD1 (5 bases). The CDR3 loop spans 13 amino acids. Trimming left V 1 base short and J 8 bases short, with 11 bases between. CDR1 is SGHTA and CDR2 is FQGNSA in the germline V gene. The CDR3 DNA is TGTGCCAGCAGCTTAGTCCCCGGGACCGGCTACACCTTC. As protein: CASSLVPGTGYTF.